The sequence of this T cell receptor beta chain was determined in a study of blood T cell repertoires in COVID-19. Study background: Acute and convalescent COVID-19 specimens originated in the United States, Italy and Spain. Sample material is recorded as cDNA or gDNA derived from T cells, B-cell-depleted T cells, or PBMCs.

The CDR3 length is 15 residues. Germline CDR1 reads SGHTA; CDR2 reads FQGTGA. Trimming at V came to 1 base and at J to 6 bases, leaving 5 bases not matched to a gene. Generated by immunoSEQ multiplex PCR, the TCRdb table keeps only in-frame clones and is missing some. The profile shows about 190,000 clones, roughly four fifths of them singletons. This chain connects TRBV7-3 to TRBJ2-3; 9 bases align to TRBD2. This TCR was recovered from a middle-aged woman with acute or convalescent COVID-19. The sequenced sample was peripheral blood. The CDR3 loop reads CASSLNPLAGDTQYF. The CDR3 region has the DNA TGTGCCAGCAGCTTAAACCCGCTAGCGGGGGATACGCAGTATTTT.